The rows below give T cell receptor beta chains drawn from one sample of a study of tumor and adjacent non-tumor tissue in lung cancer. A single record per CDR3 protein comes from TCRdb applying MiXCR to the multiplex PCR reads. This table has some 100,000 distinct CDR3 sequences, 65% appearing once. Sequenced sample: distant non-tumor lung tissue. Receptors originate from a man aged 25 to 40 with non-small cell lung cancer. Both conserved end residues are part of each CDR3. A D gene is named only where the DNA matches it firmly. The size of a clone is reported for some rows only, either as once, few or many, or as a class for expanded clones.

D gene	clone size	J gene	V gene	CDR3 DNA	CDR3 protein
-	many	TRBJ2-1	TRBV29-1	TGCAGCGGCCTTTTTGCGGTTATCTACAATGAGCAGTTCTTC	CSGLFAVIYNEQFF
TRBD1	-	TRBJ2-1	TRBV10-3	TGTGCCATCAATAACAGGGGGCGATACAATGTGCAGTTCTTC	CAINNRGRYNVQFF
-	-	TRBJ2-1	TRBV11-2	TGTGCCGGCAGCACCGGGACTGGCGCTTACAATGAGCAGTTCTTC	CAGSTGTGAYNEQFF
-	-	TRBJ2-2	TRBV7-9	TGCGCCAGCAGCTCCGGACTTAACACCATGGAGCTGTTTTTT	CASSSGLNTMELFF
-	-	TRBJ2-6	TRBV4-2	TGTGCCAGCAGCCAAGATGCAGTATGGTCTGGAGCCAACGTCCTGGCTTTC	CASSQDAVWSGANVLAF
-	many	TRBJ1-2	TRBV29-1	TGCAGCGCCGAAACAGCTAACTATGGCTACACCTTC	CSAETANYGYTF
-	-	TRBJ2-2	TRBV11-2	TGTGCCAGCACCCCAGGGTTCACCGGGGAGCTGTTTTTT	CASTPGFTGELFF
-	-	TRBJ1-1	TRBV7-6	TGTGCCAGCAGCCCCCAAGTGAACACTGAAGCTTTCTTT	CASSPQVNTEAFF
-	-	TRBJ1-5	TRBV11-1	TGTGCCAGCAGCACAAGGACAAGCGGCACAGATACACAGCATTTT	CASSTRTSGTDTQHF
TRBD1	many	TRBJ2-7	TRBV4-1	TGCGCCAGCAGCCAAGAATACAGGGGCCTCTACGAGCAGTACTTC	CASSQEYRGLYEQYF
-	-	TRBJ2-3	TRBV20-1	TGTAGTGCTAGACCTAAGCTTATGGGGCAGTATTTT	CSARPKLMGQYF
TRBD1	-	TRBJ1-1	TRBV12-3/TRBV12-4	TGTGCGGGCAGTTCGACAGGGGGAGCTTTCTTT	CAGSSTGGAFF
-	many	TRBJ1-2	TRBV14	TGTGCCAGCAGCCAAGCAAGACATGGCTACACCTTC	CASSQARHGYTF
TRBD1	-	TRBJ2-3	TRBV4-1	TGCGTCAACAGCCGAACAGGGGTTGACAATCAGCCCCAGTATTTT	CVNSRTGVDNQPQYF
-	-	TRBJ1-4	TRBV11-2	TGTGCCAGCAGCCTTGGCAGTGAAGAACTGTTTTTT	CASSLGSEELFF
-	-	TRBJ1-1	TRBV6-5	TGTGCCAGCAGCTCACTTTTTGGTCAATACAAGAACACTGAATCTTTCTTT	CASSSLFGQYKNTESFF